What follows is one T cell receptor beta chain and its context. This sample is drawn from a study of PD-1 blockade in classical Hodgkin lymphoma. In every patient, relapse followed autologous stem cell transplantation, while exposure to brentuximab vedotin differed. Complete response, partial response or progressive disease was recorded as best response. The assay was immunoSEQ multiplex PCR, and TCRdb's table has in-frame clones only and misses some. This sample has approximately 60,000 clones, with more than 70% found just once. The receptor was derived from a human donor with classical Hodgkin lymphoma. Specimen: peripheral blood mononuclear cells (PBMCs), collected at baseline.

For the CDR3, the DNA is TGTGCCACCAGGGACAGGACGAACACTGAAGCTTTCTTT. As protein: CATRDRTNTEAFF. This chain connects TRBV10-3 to TRBJ1-1, with 8 bases aligning to TRBD1. Germline CDR1 reads ENHRY; CDR2 reads SYGVKD. The CDR3 contains 13 residues. J lost 1 base, V lost 10 bases, and 5 bases had no gene match.